The rows below give T cell receptor beta chains drawn from one sample of a study of regulatory T cells in long-lasting Graves disease. TCRdb itself ran the multiplex PCR reads through MiXCR, one entry per CDR3 protein. The data contain under 300,000 distinct CDR3 sequences, approximately 18% of them seen just once; the ten biggest clones take up around 15%. The same data also contributed to another study, on T cells in Graves' hyperthyroidism and ophthalmopathy.

The sequencing used peripheral blood mononuclear cells (PBMCs), collected at new diagnosis, from a patient treated with antithyroid drugs. Source of these receptors: a woman aged 30 to 39 with Graves disease. Both conserved end residues are part of each CDR3. The D gene is left open where the match is weak. Size tells how often a clone was seen (once, few, many) or the class of an expanded clone, and some rows leave it out.

TRBV5-1	many	TRBJ2-1	TRBD2	TGCGCCAGCAGCGCTAGCGGGGGGAGCTCCTACAATGAGCAGTTCTTC	CASSASGGSSYNEQFF
TRBV5-1	many	TRBJ2-1	-	TGCGCCAGCAGCTTGGACTACGGAAGCTCCTACAATGAGCAGTTCTTC	CASSLDYGSSYNEQFF
TRBV12-3/TRBV12-4	many	TRBJ1-2	-	TGTGCCAGCAGTTTAGCACACCAAGTTGGTGGCTACACCTTC	CASSLAHQVGGYTF
TRBV7-2	medium-sized	TRBJ1-1	-	TGTGCCAGCAGATTAACAGCGAACACTGAAGCTTTCTTT	CASRLTANTEAFF
TRBV7-9	many	TRBJ2-6	-	TGTGCCAGCAACTTTAGGAGGACCTCTGGGGCCAACGTCCTGACTTTC	CASNFRRTSGANVLTF
TRBV5-4	many	TRBJ1-4	-	TGTGCCAGCAGCGACGACAGTGGTGCAGAAAAACTGTTTTTT	CASSDDSGAEKLFF
TRBV10-3	many	TRBJ2-4	TRBD1	TGTGCCATCAGTGAGTCGTGGACAGGGGGCAAAAACATTCAGTACTTC	CAISESWTGGKNIQYF
TRBV4-1	-	TRBJ2-5	-	TGCGCCAGCAGCCAATACGCCGGAGGGGAGACCCAGTACTTC	CASSQYAGGETQYF
TRBV2	many	TRBJ1-2	-	TGTGCCAGCAGTGAAGGACGGGTTGGGTATGGCTACACCTTC	CASSEGRVGYGYTF
TRBV2	many	TRBJ2-7	TRBD1	TGTGCCAGCAGCGGGGACAGGGTGTCCTACGAGCAGTACTTC	CASSGDRVSYEQYF
TRBV7-9	many	TRBJ1-2	-	TGTGCCAGCAGCTCGATGGCGGGGGTTGGTGGCTACACCTTC	CASSSMAGVGGYTF
TRBV3-1	-	TRBJ1-1	TRBD1	TGTGCCAGCAGCGCCGGGACAGGAGGTCGCACTGAAGCTTTCTTT	CASSAGTGGRTEAFF
TRBV7-6	once	TRBJ2-5	TRBD2	TGTGCCAGCAGAAACAAAACTAGCGGCCCTCAAGAGACCCAGTGCTTC	CASRNKTSGPQETQCF
TRBV18	-	TRBJ2-3	-	TGTGCCAGCTCACCAATGGACAGCACAGATACGCAGTATTTT	CASSPMDSTDTQYF
TRBV18	many	TRBJ1-1	-	TGTGCCAGCTCAGGGGGAATGAACACTGAAGCTTTCTTT	CASSGGMNTEAFF
TRBV9	many	TRBJ1-1	-	TGTGCCAGCAGCGTAACTTTTGGGGGTGGTGAAGCTTTCTTT	CASSVTFGGGEAFF
TRBV4-1	many	TRBJ1-1	-	TGCGCCAGCAGCCACCCAGGGGTTAAAGCTTTCTTT	CASSHPGVKAFF
TRBV29-1	-	TRBJ2-3	-	TGCAGCGTTGGGGGGACAACTAGCACAGATACGCAGTATTTT	CSVGGTTSTDTQYF
TRBV10-3	many	TRBJ1-1	-	TGTGCCATCAGTGAGTCTGGTACGCGGGGTATGGCGATGAACACTGAAGCTTTCTTT	CAISESGTRGMAMNTEAFF
TRBV29-1	many	TRBJ1-3	TRBD1	TGCAGCGTTGTGGGACAGGGACCCTCTGGAAACACCATATATTTT	CSVVGQGPSGNTIYF
TRBV2	many	TRBJ1-4	-	TGTGCCAGCAGTGAGAGCTCCCTGAACCTTAATGAAAAACTGTTTTTT	CASSESSLNLNEKLFF
TRBV20-1	many	TRBJ2-7	-	TGCAGTGCTAGAGGGGGGGACGTCGGAAGCTACGAGCAGTACTTC	CSARGGDVGSYEQYF